The T cell receptor (beta chain) described here comes from a study of OX40 agonist ivuxolimab in advanced cancers. Study context: Patients were dosed intravenously with ivuxolimab at 0.01 to 10 mg/kg every 2 weeks.

General observations from the study: CD4+ and CD8+ blood T cells expanded clonally by week 6 at 0.1 to 3.0 mg/kg. Normalized T-cell clonal expansion was also low in a subset of nonresponders. Average numbers of expanded clones were greater in CD8+ T cells than in CD4+.

As to this clone: Its target is unknown.

Looked up from germline, CDR1 is SGHNT and CDR2 is YYREEE (reference sequence). Trimming shortened V by 1 base and J by 5 bases, and 13 bases separated the two germline ends. The CDR3 consists of 15 residues. Sequenced by immunoSEQ multiplex PCR; TCRdb stores in-frame clones only, minus some. Here the sample spans roughly 67,000 clones, around nine tenths being singletons. The rearrangement joins TRBV5-4 to TRBJ2-1, with a weak D call TRBD2 (5 bases). The clonotype was recovered from an adult with an advanced solid tumor such as melanoma, head and neck, liver or kidney cancer. Sequencing used CD4+ or CD8+ T cells sorted from blood, obtained in a trial of the OX40 agonist ivuxolimab. CDR3 region: CASSLKAGRDNEQFF. The CDR3 bases are TGTGCCAGCAGCTTGAAGGCGGGCCGAGACAATGAGCAGTTCTTC.